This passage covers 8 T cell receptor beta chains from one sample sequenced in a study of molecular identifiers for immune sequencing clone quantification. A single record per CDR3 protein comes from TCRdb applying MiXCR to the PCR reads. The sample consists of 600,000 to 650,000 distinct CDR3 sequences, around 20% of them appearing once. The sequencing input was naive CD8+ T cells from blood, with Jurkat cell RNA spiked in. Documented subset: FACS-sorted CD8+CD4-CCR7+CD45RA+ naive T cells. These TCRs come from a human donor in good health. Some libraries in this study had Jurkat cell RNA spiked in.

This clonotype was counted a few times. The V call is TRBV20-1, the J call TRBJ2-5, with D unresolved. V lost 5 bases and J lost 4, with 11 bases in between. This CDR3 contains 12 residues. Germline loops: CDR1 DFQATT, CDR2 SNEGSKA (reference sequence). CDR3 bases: TGCAGTGCTCTCCGAGTCGGAGAGACCCAGTACTTC. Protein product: CSALRVGETQYF.

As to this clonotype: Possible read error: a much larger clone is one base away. CDR3 residues: CASSESGAHTDTQYF. In nucleotides, the CDR3 is TGTGCCAGCAGCGAGAGCGGGGCCCACACAGATACGCAGTATTTT. The genes are TRBV7-2 and TRBJ2-3, with 7 bases lining up with TRBD2. CDR3 length: 15 amino acids. V trimming: 5 bases; J trimming: 2 bases; junction bases outside the gene matches: 7. Germline values: CDR1 SGHTA, CDR2 FQGNSA. The entire variable domain, with the rest obtained from reference TRBV7-2 and TRBJ2-3, is as follows: GAGVSQSPSNKVTEKGKDVELRCDPISGHTALYWYRQSLGQGLEFLIYFQGNSAPDKSGLPSDRFSAERTGGSVSTLTIQRTQQEDSAVYLCASSESGAHTDTQYFGPGTRLTVL.

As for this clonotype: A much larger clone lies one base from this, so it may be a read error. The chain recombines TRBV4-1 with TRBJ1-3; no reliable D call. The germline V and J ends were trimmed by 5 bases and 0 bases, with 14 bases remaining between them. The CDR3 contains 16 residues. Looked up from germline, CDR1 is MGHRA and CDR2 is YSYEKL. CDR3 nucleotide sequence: TGCGCCAGCAGCTCTGGTCGGGCCGACTCTGGAAACACCATATATTTT. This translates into CASSSGRADSGNTIYF.

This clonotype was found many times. CDR3 residues: CASSFQRGYSTDTQYF. The CDR3 bases are TGCGCCAGCAGCTTCCAGCGGGGGTATAGCACAGATACGCAGTATTTT. The chain recombines TRBV5-1 with TRBJ2-3, with 8 bases fitting TRBD2. Per the germline V gene, CDR1 is SGHRS and CDR2 is YFSETQ. Trimming took 2 bases from V and 0 from J; bases not matched to a gene: 5. The CDR3 length is 16 residues.

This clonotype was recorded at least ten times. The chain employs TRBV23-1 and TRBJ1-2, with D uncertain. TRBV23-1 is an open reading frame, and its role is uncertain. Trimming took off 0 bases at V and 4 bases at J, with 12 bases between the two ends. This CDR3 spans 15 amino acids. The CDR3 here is CASSQSDWRRYGYTF. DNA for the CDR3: TGCGCCAGCAGTCAATCCGATTGGAGACGCTATGGCTACACCTTC.

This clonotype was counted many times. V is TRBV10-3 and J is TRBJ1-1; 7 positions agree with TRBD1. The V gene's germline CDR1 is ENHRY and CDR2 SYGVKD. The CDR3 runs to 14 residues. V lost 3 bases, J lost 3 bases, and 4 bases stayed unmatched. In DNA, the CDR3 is TGTGCCATCAGTGATACAGGGGAGGACACTGAAGCTTTCTTT. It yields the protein CAISDTGEDTEAFF.

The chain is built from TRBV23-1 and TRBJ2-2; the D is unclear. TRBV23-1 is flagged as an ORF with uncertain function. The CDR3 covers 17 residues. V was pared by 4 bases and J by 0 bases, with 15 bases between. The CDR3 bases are TGCGCCAGCAGTCTCCCTGTGTCGCGATCGAACACCGGGGAGCTGTTTTTT. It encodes CASSLPVSRSNTGELFF.

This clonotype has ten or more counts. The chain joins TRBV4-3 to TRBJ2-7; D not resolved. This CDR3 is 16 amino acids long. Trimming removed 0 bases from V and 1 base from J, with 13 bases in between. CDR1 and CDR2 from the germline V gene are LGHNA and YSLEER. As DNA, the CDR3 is TGCGCCAGCAGCCAAGATCGTCTAGATCGTTCCTACGAGCAGTACTTC. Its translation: CASSQDRLDRSYEQYF.